This TCR beta chain comes out of a study of blood T cell repertoires in COVID-19. TCRdb's copy holds only in-frame clones and misses some; the assay was immunoSEQ multiplex PCR. This sample has a few hundred thousand clones, with around four fifths found just once. This CDR3 spans 16 amino acids. Germline V CDR1 and CDR2: MGHRA, YSYEKL. With V trimmed by 3 bases and J by 4 bases, 4 bases remained unmatched. The clonotype comes from a woman in her forties or fifties with acute or convalescent COVID-19. The chain combines TRBV4-1 with TRBJ2-1; 12 positions match TRBD2. Sample: peripheral blood. DNA for the CDR3: TGCGCCAGCAGCCAGGCCGGGACTAGCGGGTACAATGAGCAGTTCTTC. Encoded protein: CASSQAGTSGYNEQFF.